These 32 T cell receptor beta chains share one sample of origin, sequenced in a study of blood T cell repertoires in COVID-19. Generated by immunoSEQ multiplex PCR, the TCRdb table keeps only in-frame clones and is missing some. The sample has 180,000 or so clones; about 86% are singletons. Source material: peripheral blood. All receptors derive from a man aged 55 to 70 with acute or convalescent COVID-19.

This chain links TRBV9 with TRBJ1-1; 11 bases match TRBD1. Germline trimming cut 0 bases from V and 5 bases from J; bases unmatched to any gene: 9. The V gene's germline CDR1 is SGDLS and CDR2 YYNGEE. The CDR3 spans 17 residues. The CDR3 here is CASSVAQGQGVKTEAFF. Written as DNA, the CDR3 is TGTGCCAGCAGCGTAGCTCAGGGACAGGGGGTAAAAACTGAAGCTTTCTTT.

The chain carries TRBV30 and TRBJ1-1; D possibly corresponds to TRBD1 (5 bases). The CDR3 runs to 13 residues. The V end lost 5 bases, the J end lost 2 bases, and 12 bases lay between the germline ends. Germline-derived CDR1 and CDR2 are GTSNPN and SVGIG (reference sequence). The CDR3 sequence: CAWGQGSNTEAFF. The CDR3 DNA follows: TGTGCCTGGGGCCAGGGCAGCAACACTGAAGCTTTCTTT.

The CDR3 bases are TGTGCTAGTGCTCAGAGGGGCGGGATCACCTACAATGAGCAGTTCTTC. It encodes CASAQRGGITYNEQFF. The chain combines TRBV12-5 with TRBJ2-1; weak D call: TRBD2 (6 bases). Between the trimmed V and J ends, which lost 7 bases and 2 bases, there was a span of 18 bases. The CDR3 contains 16 residues. Germline values: CDR1 LGHNT, CDR2 FRNRAP.

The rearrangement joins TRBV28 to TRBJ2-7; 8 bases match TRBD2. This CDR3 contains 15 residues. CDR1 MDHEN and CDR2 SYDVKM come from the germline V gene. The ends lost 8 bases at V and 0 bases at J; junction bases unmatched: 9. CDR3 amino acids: CASRPSGGVSYEQYF. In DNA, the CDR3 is TGTGCCAGCCGCCCCTCGGGAGGGGTCTCCTACGAGCAGTACTTC.

The CDR3 nucleotides read TGTGCCACCAGCAGAGGTGGACCAGGGGAGGGGTTATCGTTTTTT. It is translated as CATSRGGPGEGLSFF. V and J are TRBV15 and TRBJ1-4, with a tentative D call TRBD1 (6 bases). This CDR3 contains 15 residues. CDR1 and CDR2 (germline): LNHNV, YYDKDF (reference sequence). The germline V and J ends were trimmed by 1 base and 16 bases, with 22 bases remaining between them.

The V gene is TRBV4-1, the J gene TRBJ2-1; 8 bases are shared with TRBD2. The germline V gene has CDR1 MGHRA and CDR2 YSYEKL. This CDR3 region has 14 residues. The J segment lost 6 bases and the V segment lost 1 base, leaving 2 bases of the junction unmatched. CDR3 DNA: TGCGCCAGCAGCCAAGTAGCGGGACCCAATGAGCAGTTCTTC. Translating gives CASSQVAGPNEQFF.

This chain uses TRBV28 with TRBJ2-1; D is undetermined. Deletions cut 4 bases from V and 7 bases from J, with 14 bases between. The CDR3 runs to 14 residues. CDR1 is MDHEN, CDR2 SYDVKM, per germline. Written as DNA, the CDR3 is TGTGCCAGCAGTTACCCACGAGTGAGGAATGAGCAGTTCTTC. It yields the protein CASSYPRVRNEQFF.

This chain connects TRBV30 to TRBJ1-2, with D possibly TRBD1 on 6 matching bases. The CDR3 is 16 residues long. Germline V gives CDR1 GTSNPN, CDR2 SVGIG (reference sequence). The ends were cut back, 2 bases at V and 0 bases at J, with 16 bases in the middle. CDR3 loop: CAWSRDTSYSNYGYTF. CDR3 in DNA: TGTGCCTGGAGTAGGGACACGAGTTATTCTAACTATGGCTACACCTTC. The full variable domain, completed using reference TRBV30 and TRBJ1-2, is SQTIHQWPATLVQPVGSPLSLECTVEGTSNPNLYWYRQAAGRGLQLLFYSVGIGQISSEVPQNLSASRPQDRQFILSSKKLLLSDSGFYLCAWSRDTSYSNYGYTFGSGTRLTVV.

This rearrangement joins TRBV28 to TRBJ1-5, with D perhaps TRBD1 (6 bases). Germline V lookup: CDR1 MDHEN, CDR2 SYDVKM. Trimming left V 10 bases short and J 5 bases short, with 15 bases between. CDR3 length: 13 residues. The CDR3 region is CATEQGSYQPQHF. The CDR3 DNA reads TGTGCCACGGAACAGGGCTCTTATCAGCCCCAGCATTTT.

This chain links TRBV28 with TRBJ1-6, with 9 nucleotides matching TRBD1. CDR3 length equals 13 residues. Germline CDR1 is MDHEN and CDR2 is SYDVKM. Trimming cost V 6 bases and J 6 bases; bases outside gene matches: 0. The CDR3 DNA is TGTGCCAGCAGGGACAGGGGTAATTCACCCCTCCACTTT. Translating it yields CASRDRGNSPLHF.

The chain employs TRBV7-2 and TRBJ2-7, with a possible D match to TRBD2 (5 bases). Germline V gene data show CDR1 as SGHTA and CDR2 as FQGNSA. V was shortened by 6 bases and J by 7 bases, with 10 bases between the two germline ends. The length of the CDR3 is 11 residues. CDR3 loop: CASRGPGEQYF. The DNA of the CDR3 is TGTGCCAGCAGAGGGCCGGGGGAGCAGTACTTC.

DNA for the CDR3: TGTGCCAGCAGCTTTAAACAGGGAAACACCATATATTTT. Encoded protein: CASSFKQGNTIYF. V usage is TRBV5-4 and J usage is TRBJ1-3; D is unclear. The V end was cut by 2 bases, the J end by 4 bases, with 7 bases between. The CDR3 is made up of 13 amino acids. Germline CDR1 reads SGHNT; CDR2 reads YYREEE (reference sequence).

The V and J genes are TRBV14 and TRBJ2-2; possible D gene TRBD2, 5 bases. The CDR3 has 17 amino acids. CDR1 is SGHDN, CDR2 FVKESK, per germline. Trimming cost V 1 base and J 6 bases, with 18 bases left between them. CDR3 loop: CASSQGPSWRVPGELFF. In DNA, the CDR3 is TGTGCCAGCAGCCAAGGCCCCTCGTGGCGGGTACCCGGGGAGCTGTTTTTT.

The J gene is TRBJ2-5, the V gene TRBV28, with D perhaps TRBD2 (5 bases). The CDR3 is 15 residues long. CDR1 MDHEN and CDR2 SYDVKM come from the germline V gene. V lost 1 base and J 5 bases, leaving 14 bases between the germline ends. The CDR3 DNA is TGTGCCAGCAGTTTATCACCCCCTCCGGGGGAGACCCAGTACTTC. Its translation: CASSLSPPPGETQYF.

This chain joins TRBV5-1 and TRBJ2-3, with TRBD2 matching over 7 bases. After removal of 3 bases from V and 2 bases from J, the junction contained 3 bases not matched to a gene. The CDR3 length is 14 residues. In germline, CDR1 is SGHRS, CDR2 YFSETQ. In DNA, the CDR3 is TGCGCCAGCAGCTCCAGCGGGACCACAGATACGCAGTATTTT. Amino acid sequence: CASSSSGTTDTQYF. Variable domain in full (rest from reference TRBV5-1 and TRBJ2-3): KAGVTQTPRYLIKTRGQQVTLSCSPISGHRSVSWYQQTPGQGLQFLFEYFSETQRNKGNFPGRFSGRQFSNSRSEMNVSTLELGDSALYLCASSSSGTTDTQYFGPGTRLTVL.

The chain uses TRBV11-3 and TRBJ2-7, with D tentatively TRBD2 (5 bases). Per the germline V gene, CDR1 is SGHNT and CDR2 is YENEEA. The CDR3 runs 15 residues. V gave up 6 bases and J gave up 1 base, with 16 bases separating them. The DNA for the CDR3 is TGTGCCAGCAGGTTAATCGCGGGTCCATCCTACGAGCAGTACTTC. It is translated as CASRLIAGPSYEQYF.

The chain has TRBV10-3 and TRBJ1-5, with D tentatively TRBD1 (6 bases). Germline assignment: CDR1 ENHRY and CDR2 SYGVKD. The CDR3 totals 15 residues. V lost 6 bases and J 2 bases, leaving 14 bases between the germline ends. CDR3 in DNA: TGTGCCATCAGCCAAACAGGGAAGGGCAATCAGCCCCAGCATTTT. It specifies CAISQTGKGNQPQHF.

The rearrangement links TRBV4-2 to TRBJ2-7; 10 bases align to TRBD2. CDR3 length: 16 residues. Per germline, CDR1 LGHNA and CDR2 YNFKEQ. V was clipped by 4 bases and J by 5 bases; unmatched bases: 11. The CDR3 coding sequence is TGTGCCAGCAGCCCTGGGGCAGCGGGAGGGCGGAACGAGCAGTACTTC. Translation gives CASSPGAAGGRNEQYF.

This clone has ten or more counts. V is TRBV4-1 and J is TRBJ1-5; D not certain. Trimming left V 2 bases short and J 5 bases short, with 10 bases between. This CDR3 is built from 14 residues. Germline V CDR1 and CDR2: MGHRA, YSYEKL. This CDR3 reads CASSQPDNYQPQHF. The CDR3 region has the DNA TGCGCCAGCAGCCAACCAGACAACTATCAGCCCCAGCATTTT.

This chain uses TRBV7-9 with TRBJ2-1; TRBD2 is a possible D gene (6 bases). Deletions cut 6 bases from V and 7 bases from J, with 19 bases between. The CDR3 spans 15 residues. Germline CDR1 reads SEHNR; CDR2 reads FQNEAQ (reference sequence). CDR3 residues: CASSIDLTRGNEQFF. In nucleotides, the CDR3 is TGTGCCAGCAGTATCGACCTAACCCGGGGGAATGAGCAGTTCTTC.

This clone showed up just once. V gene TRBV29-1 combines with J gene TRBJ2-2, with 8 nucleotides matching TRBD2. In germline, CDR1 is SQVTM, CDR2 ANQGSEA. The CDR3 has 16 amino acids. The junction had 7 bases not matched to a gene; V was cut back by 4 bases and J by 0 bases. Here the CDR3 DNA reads TGCAGCGTTGTTATTAGCGGGACTACGAACACCGGGGAGCTGTTTTTT. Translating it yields CSVVISGTTNTGELFF.

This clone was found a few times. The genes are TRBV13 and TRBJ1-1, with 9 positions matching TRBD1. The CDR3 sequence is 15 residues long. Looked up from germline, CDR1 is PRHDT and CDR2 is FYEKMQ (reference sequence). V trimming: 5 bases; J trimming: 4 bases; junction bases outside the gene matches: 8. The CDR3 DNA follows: TGTGCCAGCAGCACGTCGGGACAGGGAACCACTGAAGCTTTCTTT. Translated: CASSTSGQGTTEAFF.

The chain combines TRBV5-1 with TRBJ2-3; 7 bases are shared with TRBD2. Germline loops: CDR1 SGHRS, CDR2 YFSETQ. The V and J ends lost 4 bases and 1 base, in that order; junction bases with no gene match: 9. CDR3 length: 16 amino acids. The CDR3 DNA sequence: TGCGCCAGCAGCCAAATACCAGCGGGACGCACAGATACGCAGTATTTT. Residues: CASSQIPAGRTDTQYF.

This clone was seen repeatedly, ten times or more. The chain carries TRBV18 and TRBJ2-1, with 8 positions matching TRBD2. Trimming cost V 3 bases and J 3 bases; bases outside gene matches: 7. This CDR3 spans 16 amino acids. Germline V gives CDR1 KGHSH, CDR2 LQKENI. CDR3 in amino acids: CASSPSLTSVYNEQFF. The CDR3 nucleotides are TGTGCCAGCTCACCGAGTTTGACTAGCGTCTACAATGAGCAGTTCTTC.

This CDR3 is CASSSRLAETQYF. In DNA, the CDR3 is TGTGCCAGCAGCTCCCGACTAGCGGAGACCCAGTACTTC. V is TRBV9 and J is TRBJ2-5; 8 positions agree with TRBD2. CDR1 and CDR2 (germline): SGDLS, YYNGEE. The CDR3 length is 13 residues. V shed 4 bases, J shed 5 bases, and the junction held 4 bases outside the gene matches. Combining the CDR3 with reference TRBV9 and TRBJ2-5 gives the whole variable domain DSGVTQTPKHLITATGQRVTLRCSPRSGDLSVYWYQQSLDQGLQFLIQYYNGEERAKGNILERFSAQQFPDLHSELNLSSLELGDSALYFCASSSRLAETQYFGPGTRLLVL.

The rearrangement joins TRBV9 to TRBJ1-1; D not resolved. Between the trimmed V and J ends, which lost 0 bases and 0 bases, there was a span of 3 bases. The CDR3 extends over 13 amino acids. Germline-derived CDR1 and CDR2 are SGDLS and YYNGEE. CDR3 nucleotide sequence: TGTGCCAGCAGCGTAGCCGTGAACACTGAAGCTTTCTTT. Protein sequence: CASSVAVNTEAFF.

CDR3 amino acids: CASSLASGVNYGYTF. The CDR3 coding sequence is TGTGCCAGCAGCTTGGCGTCAGGGGTTAACTATGGCTACACCTTC. The chain employs TRBV5-5 and TRBJ1-2, with D maybe TRBD1 (6 bases). Trimming removed 0 bases from V and 1 base from J, with 10 bases in between. The CDR3 runs to 15 residues. Germline lookup yields CDR1 SGHKS and CDR2 YYEKEE (reference sequence).

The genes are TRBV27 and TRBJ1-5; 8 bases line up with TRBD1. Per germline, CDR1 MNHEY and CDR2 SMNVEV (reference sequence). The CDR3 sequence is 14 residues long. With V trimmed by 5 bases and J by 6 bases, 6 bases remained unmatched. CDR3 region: CASSRSGGRQPQHF. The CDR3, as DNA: TGTGCCAGCAGTAGGTCAGGGGGCCGTCAGCCCCAGCATTTT.

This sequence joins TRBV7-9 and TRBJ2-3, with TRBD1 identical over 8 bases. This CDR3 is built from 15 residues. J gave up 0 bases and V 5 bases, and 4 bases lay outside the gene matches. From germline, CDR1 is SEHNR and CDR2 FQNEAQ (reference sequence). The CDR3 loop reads CASSPDRASTDTQYF. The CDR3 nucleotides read TGTGCCAGCAGCCCGGACAGGGCCAGCACAGATACGCAGTATTTT.

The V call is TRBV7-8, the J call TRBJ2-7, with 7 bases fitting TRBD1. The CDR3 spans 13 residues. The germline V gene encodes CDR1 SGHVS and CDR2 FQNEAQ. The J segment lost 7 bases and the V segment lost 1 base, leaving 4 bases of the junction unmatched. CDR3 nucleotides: TGTGCCAGCAGCTTAGAAGGGGGCCGGGAGCAGTACTTC. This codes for CASSLEGGREQYF.

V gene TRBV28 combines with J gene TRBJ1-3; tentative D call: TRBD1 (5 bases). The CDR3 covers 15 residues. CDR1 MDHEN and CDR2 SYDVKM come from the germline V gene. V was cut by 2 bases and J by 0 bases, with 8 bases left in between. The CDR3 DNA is TGTGCCAGCAGTTTACGGGGGTACTCTGGAAACACCATATATTTT. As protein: CASSLRGYSGNTIYF.

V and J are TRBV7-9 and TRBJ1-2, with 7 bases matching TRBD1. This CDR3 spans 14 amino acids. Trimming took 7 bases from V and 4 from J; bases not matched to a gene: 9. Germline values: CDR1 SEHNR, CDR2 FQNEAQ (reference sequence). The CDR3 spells CASNRQGSTYGYTF. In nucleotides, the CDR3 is TGTGCCAGCAACAGACAGGGCTCTACCTATGGCTACACCTTC.